This T cell receptor (beta chain) was identified in a study of immune cell composition in non-small cell lung cancer. Profiled with immunoSEQ multiplex PCR; TCRdb holds only in-frame clones, not every one. The profile shows about 8,700 clones, 67% of them singletons. CDR1 is MNHEY and CDR2 is SVGAGI in the germline V gene. This CDR3 contains 14 residues. Trimming stripped 9 bases from V and 4 bases from J, with 18 bases between. The normal lung sample lay at least 3 cm, and maximally far, from the tumour. The origin of this receptor is a human donor with non-small cell lung cancer. Sequenced material: non-adjacent lung tissue. This chain connects TRBV6-5 to TRBJ1-2; D unclear. CDR3 nucleotide sequence: TGTGCCAGTCGCTCAGGCAGCTTACTCTATGGCTACACCTTC. It codes for CASRSGSLLYGYTF.